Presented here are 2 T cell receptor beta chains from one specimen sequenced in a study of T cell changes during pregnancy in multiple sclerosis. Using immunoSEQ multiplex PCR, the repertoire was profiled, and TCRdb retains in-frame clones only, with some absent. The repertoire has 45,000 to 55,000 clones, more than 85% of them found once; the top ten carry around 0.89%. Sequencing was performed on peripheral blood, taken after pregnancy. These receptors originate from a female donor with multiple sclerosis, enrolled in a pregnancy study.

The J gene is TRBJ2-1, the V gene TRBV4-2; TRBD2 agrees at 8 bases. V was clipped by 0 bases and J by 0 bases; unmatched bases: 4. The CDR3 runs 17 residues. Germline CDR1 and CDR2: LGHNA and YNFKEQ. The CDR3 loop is CASSQDRGGTSYNEQFF. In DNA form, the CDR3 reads TGTGCCAGCAGCCAAGATCGCGGGGGGACCTCCTACAATGAGCAGTTCTTC.

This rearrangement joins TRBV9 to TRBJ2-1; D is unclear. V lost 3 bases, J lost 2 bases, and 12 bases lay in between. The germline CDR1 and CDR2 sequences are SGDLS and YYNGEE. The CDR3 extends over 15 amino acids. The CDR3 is CASSGLWRPYNEQFF. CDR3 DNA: TGTGCCAGCAGCGGACTGTGGCGTCCCTACAATGAGCAGTTCTTC.